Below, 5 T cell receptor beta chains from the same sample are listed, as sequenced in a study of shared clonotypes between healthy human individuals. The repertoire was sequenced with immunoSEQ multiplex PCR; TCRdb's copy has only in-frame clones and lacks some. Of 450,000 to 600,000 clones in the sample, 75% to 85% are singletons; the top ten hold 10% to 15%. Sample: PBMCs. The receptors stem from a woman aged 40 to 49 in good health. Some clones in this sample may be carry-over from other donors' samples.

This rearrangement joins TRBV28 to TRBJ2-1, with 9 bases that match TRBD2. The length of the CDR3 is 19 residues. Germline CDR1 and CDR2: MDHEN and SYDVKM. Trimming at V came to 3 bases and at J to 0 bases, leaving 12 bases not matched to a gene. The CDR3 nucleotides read TGTGCCAGCAGTTTCTCCATTACTCTTAGCGGGAGCTCCTACAATGAGCAGTTCTTC. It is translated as CASSFSITLSGSSYNEQFF. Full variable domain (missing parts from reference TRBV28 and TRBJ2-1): DVKVTQSSRYLVKRTGEKVFLECVQDMDHENMFWYRQDPGLGLRLIYFSYDVKMKEKGDIPEGYSVSREKKERFSLILESASTNQTSMYLCASSFSITLSGSSYNEQFFGPGTRLTVL.

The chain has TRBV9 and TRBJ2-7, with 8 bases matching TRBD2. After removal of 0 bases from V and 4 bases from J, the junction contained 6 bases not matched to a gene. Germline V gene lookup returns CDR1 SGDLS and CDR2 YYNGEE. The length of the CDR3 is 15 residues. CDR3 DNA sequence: TGTGCCAGCAGCGTAGATTACGGGAGGGCGTACGAGCAGTACTTC. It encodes CASSVDYGRAYEQYF.

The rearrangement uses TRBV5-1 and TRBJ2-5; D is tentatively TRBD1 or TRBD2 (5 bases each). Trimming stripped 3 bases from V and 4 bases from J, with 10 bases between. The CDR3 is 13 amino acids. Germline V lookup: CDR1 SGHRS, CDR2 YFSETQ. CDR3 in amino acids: CASSSGARETQYF. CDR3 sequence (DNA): TGCGCCAGCAGCTCCGGGGCGCGAGAGACCCAGTACTTC.

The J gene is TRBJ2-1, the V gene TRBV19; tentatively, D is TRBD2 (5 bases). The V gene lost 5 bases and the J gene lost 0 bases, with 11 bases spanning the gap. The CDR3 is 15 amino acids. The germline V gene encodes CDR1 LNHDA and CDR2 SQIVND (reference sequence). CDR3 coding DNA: TGTGCCAGTAGTGGAGCGGAGAGCTCCTACAATGAGCAGTTCTTC. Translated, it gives CASSGAESSYNEQFF. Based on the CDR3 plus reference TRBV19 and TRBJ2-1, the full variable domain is DGGITQSPKYLFRKEGQNVTLSCEQNLNHDAMYWYRQDPGQGLRLIYYSQIVNDFQKGDIAEGYSVSREKKESFPLTVTSAQKNPTAFYLCASSGAESSYNEQFFGPGTRLTVL.

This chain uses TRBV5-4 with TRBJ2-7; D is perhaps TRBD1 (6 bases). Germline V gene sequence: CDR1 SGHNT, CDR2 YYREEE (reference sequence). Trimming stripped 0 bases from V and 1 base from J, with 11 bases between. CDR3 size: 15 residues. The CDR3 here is CASSLEAQGSYEQYF. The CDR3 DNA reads TGTGCCAGCAGCTTGGAGGCACAGGGATCCTACGAGCAGTACTTC.